Below are 31 T cell receptor beta chains sequenced from a single sample in a study of OX40 agonist ivuxolimab in advanced cancers. TCRdb's table, derived via immunoSEQ multiplex PCR, lists solely in-frame clones and lacks some. Of about 78,000 clones in the sample, approximately 84% were seen once. The sample consisted of CD4+ or CD8+ T cells sorted from blood, taken in a trial of the OX40 agonist ivuxolimab. These receptors were taken from an adult with an advanced solid tumor such as melanoma, head and neck, liver or kidney cancer.

The V gene is TRBV6-5, the J gene TRBJ2-7; D is uncertain. CDR3 length: 16 residues. The germline gives CDR1 MNHEY, CDR2 SVGAGI. Trimming pared 4 bases from V and 2 bases from J, leaving 18 bases between. The CDR3 protein is CASSSPRFGDPYEQYF. DNA of the CDR3: TGTGCCAGCAGTTCCCCCCGATTCGGAGACCCCTACGAGCAGTACTTC.

This clone was counted a few times. The rearrangement links TRBV4-1 to TRBJ1-5; TRBD1 aligns across 7 bases. Trimming cost V 1 base and J 4 bases; bases outside gene matches: 4. The CDR3 totals 15 residues. The V gene's germline CDR1 is MGHRA and CDR2 YSYEKL. The CDR3 is CASSQGQGFNQPQHF. The CDR3 DNA follows: TGCGCCAGCAGCCAAGGACAGGGATTTAATCAGCCCCAGCATTTT.

The rearrangement links TRBV4-1 to TRBJ1-2; tentatively, D is TRBD1 (6 bases). V lost 1 base, J lost 5 bases, and 14 bases lay in between. CDR3 length: 15 amino acids. CDR1 and CDR2 from the germline V gene are MGHRA and YSYEKL. CDR3 in DNA: TGCGCCAGCAGCCAAGCCCCTACAGGGCCTTATGGCTACACCTTC. It encodes CASSQAPTGPYGYTF.

The rearrangement joins TRBV5-6 to TRBJ2-5; 11 nucleotides match TRBD2. The CDR3 spans 14 residues. After removal of 4 bases from V and 4 bases from J, the junction contained 3 bases not matched to a gene. CDR1 is SGHDT, CDR2 YYEEEE, per germline. This CDR3 reads CASSPGLAAETQYF. CDR3 DNA: TGTGCCAGCAGCCCGGGACTAGCGGCAGAGACCCAGTACTTC. Supplemented by reference TRBV5-6 and TRBJ2-5, the full variable domain reads DAGVTQSPTHLIKTRGQQVTLRCSPKSGHDTVSWYQQALGQGPQFIFQYYEEEERQRGNFPDRFSGHQFPNYSSELNVNALLLGDSALYLCASSPGLAAETQYFGPGTRLLVL.

The chain recombines TRBV25-1 with TRBJ1-4, with 7 bases aligning to TRBD1. The CDR3 runs to 14 residues. The V gene's germline CDR1 is MGHDK and CDR2 SYGVNS. V lost 4 bases and J lost 5; bases outside the gene matches: 4. CDR3: CASSGGTANEKLFF. The CDR3 nucleotides are TGTGCCAGCAGTGGTGGGACAGCGAATGAAAAACTGTTTTTT.

The J gene is TRBJ1-1, the V gene TRBV27; 8 bases line up with TRBD1. CDR3 length: 14 residues. Germline V CDR1 and CDR2: MNHEY, SMNVEV (reference sequence). J lost 10 bases, V lost 5 bases, and 12 bases had no gene match. The CDR3 nucleotides are TGTGCCAGCAGTCCGACCCGACAGGGGTTGAGAGCTTTCTTT. Translation: CASSPTRQGLRAFF.

CDR3 nucleotides: TGTGCCAGCAGCTTAGGCCCCCGGACAGGGGGAAATTCACCCCTCCACTTT. This sequence encodes CASSLGPRTGGNSPLHF. This chain links TRBV13 with TRBJ1-6, with 10 bases matching TRBD1. V dropped 0 bases and J dropped 7; count of bases not matched to a gene: 6. The germline gives CDR1 PRHDT, CDR2 FYEKMQ (reference sequence). The CDR3 length is 17 residues.

As to this clone: The sample holds other DNA sequences that translate to the same CDR3. V usage is TRBV7-2 and J usage is TRBJ2-5; D unresolved. CDR3 size: 11 residues. V was trimmed by 0 bases and J by 5 bases, leaving 1 base between them. CDR1 SGHTA and CDR2 FQGNSA come from the germline V gene. The CDR3 sequence is CASSLAETQYF. CDR3 coding DNA: TGTGCCAGCAGCTTAGCCGAGACCCAGTACTTC.

CDR3 coding DNA: TGCGCCAGCAGCTTGGGGGGTGGGAACAATCAGCCCCAGCATTTT. It yields the protein CASSLGGGNNQPQHF. This chain uses TRBV5-1 with TRBJ1-5; no clear D gene. CDR3 length: 15 residues. The ends were cut back, 0 bases at V and 3 bases at J, with 10 bases in the middle. The germline V gene encodes CDR1 SGHRS and CDR2 YFSETQ.

The rearrangement joins TRBV11-3 to TRBJ2-2; no reliable D call. V shed 8 bases and J shed 6 bases, with 7 bases lying between them. CDR3 length: 11 amino acids. CDR1 is SGHNT and CDR2 is YENEEA in the germline V gene. CDR3: CASRDSGELFF. DNA of the CDR3: TGTGCCAGCCGCGACTCCGGGGAGCTGTTTTTT.

This clone occurred once. The chain uses TRBV5-5 and TRBJ2-7; 11 bases line up with TRBD1. The CDR3 sequence is 19 residues long. Germline V gene lookup returns CDR1 SGHKS and CDR2 YYEKEE (reference sequence). After removal of 0 bases from V and 4 bases from J, the junction contained 15 bases not matched to a gene. This chain's CDR3 is CASSLAEIIGQGAVYEQYV. DNA of the CDR3: TGTGCCAGCAGCTTGGCTGAGATTATCGGACAGGGGGCCGTATACGAGCAGTACGTC.

The V gene is TRBV6-5, the J gene TRBJ2-5; D tentatively fits TRBD1 or TRBD2 (5 bases each). The V end lost 9 bases, the J end lost 5 bases, and 16 bases lay between the germline ends. The CDR3 is 13 amino acids. CDR1 and CDR2 from the germline V gene are MNHEY and SVGAGI. Here the CDR3 reads CASRGYASETQYF. The DNA for the CDR3 is TGTGCCAGTCGGGGCTACGCCAGCGAGACCCAGTACTTC.

The chain has TRBV28 and TRBJ1-5; no reliable D call. Trimming left V 6 bases short and J 6 bases short, with 9 bases between. Germline loops: CDR1 MDHEN, CDR2 SYDVKM. CDR3 length: 12 amino acids. The CDR3 reads CASRLQAQPQHF. CDR3 DNA sequence: TGTGCCAGCAGGCTTCAGGCTCAGCCCCAGCATTTT.

V gene TRBV6-5 combines with J gene TRBJ1-4, with TRBD1 matching over 8 bases. CDR3 length: 14 amino acids. The germline CDR1 and CDR2 sequences are MNHEY and SVGAGI. The ends lost 6 bases at V and 7 bases at J; junction bases unmatched: 7. CDR3 sequence (DNA): TGTGCCAGCAGCCTCACAGGGGGTGGTGAAAAACTGTTTTTT. Translated, it gives CASSLTGGGEKLFF.

The chain joins TRBV7-9 to TRBJ1-1; 8 bases agree with TRBD1. The CDR3 has 15 residues. Looked up from germline, CDR1 is SEHNR and CDR2 is FQNEAQ (reference sequence). Trimming took 5 bases from V and 4 from J; bases not matched to a gene: 9. CDR3 coding DNA: TGTGCCAGCAGCGGACCAACAGGGGGAGGCACTGAAGCTTTCTTT. This sequence encodes CASSGPTGGGTEAFF. The full variable domain, rest sourced from reference TRBV7-9 and TRBJ1-1, is DTGVSQNPRHKITKRGQNVTFRCDPISEHNRLYWYRQTLGQGPEFLTYFQNEAQLEKSRLLSDRFSAERPKGSFSTLEIQRTEQGDSAMYLCASSGPTGGGTEAFFGQGTRLTVV.

The chain employs TRBV7-2 and TRBJ2-1, with 13 bases matching TRBD2. In germline, CDR1 is SGHTA, CDR2 FQGNSA. The CDR3 spans 18 residues. The trim removed 5 bases at V and 3 bases at J, leaving 10 bases unmatched. CDR3 region: CASSPLTGLAGVYNEQFF. CDR3 coding DNA: TGTGCCAGCAGCCCCCTAACAGGACTAGCGGGAGTCTACAATGAGCAGTTCTTC.

The V gene is TRBV6-5, the J gene TRBJ1-1; D may be TRBD1 (5 bases). The CDR3 has 15 residues. V was cut by 5 bases and J by 5 bases, with 18 bases left in between. Looked up from germline, CDR1 is MNHEY and CDR2 is SVGAGI. The CDR3 here is CASSKEQGVRTEAFF. CDR3 DNA: TGTGCCAGCAGTAAAGAGCAGGGAGTGCGGACTGAAGCTTTCTTT.

The V call is TRBV7-9, the J call TRBJ2-1; 10 bases align to TRBD2. Germline assignment: CDR1 SEHNR and CDR2 FQNEAQ (reference sequence). The CDR3 runs to 16 residues. With V trimmed by 3 bases and J by 3 bases, 5 bases remained unmatched. CDR3 amino acids: CASSFTGTSVYNEQFF. CDR3 sequence (DNA): TGTGCCAGCAGCTTCACCGGGACTAGCGTCTACAATGAGCAGTTCTTC.

The chain has TRBV28 and TRBJ1-5; D remains ambiguous. Trimming shortened V by 2 bases and J by 0 bases, and 8 bases separated the two germline ends. Per germline, CDR1 MDHEN and CDR2 SYDVKM. This CDR3 comprises 15 residues. The CDR3 here is CASSLRSGSNQPQHF. For the CDR3, the DNA is TGTGCCAGCAGTTTACGGTCAGGTAGCAATCAGCCCCAGCATTTT.

This clone came up once. V usage is TRBV6-1 and J usage is TRBJ1-5, with D possibly matching TRBD1 (6 bases). Germline CDR1 and CDR2: MNHNS and SASEGT. This CDR3 is built from 15 residues. The V gene lost 4 bases and the J gene lost 1 base, with 11 bases spanning the gap. In DNA, the CDR3 is TGTGCCAGCAGTGCCACAGGGTTGAGCAATCAGCCCCAGCATTTT. Encoded protein: CASSATGLSNQPQHF.

This clone was seen a single time. The chain joins TRBV7-3 to TRBJ2-7; D is perhaps TRBD1 or TRBD2 (5 bases each). This CDR3 region has 15 residues. Per germline, CDR1 SGHTA and CDR2 FQGTGA. V lost 3 bases and J lost 0, with 12 bases in between. CDR3 in DNA: TGTGCCAGCAGCTTGAGATCTGGGGGCTCCTACGAGCAGTACTTC. Translating gives CASSLRSGGSYEQYF.

The chain employs TRBV6-5 and TRBJ1-1; TRBD1 agrees at 9 bases. Losses at the gene ends were 2 bases for V and 5 bases for J; bases not matched to a gene: 3. The germline V gene encodes CDR1 MNHEY and CDR2 SVGAGI. The CDR3 spans 14 residues. CDR3 protein: CASSYLGTGTEAFF. CDR3 nucleotides: TGTGCCAGCAGTTACCTGGGGACAGGGACTGAAGCTTTCTTT.

This rearrangement joins TRBV5-1 to TRBJ2-7, with 12 bases that match TRBD2. This CDR3 spans 19 amino acids. The V segment lost 3 bases and the J segment 1 base; nucleotides outside the gene matches: 14. CDR1 SGHRS and CDR2 YFSETQ come from the germline V gene. CDR3 amino acids: CASSWLPTSGRKRSYEQYF. In DNA, the CDR3 is TGCGCCAGCAGCTGGCTCCCGACTAGCGGGAGAAAGAGGTCCTACGAGCAGTACTTC.

The chain joins TRBV9 to TRBJ2-3; 12 bases fit TRBD2. CDR1 is SGDLS and CDR2 is YYNGEE in the germline V gene. The CDR3 consists of 17 residues. J was trimmed by 4 bases and V by 3 bases; bases with no gene match: 9. The DNA of the CDR3 is TGTGCCAGCAGCGCAAGACTAGCGGGAGCTGTGTCAGATACGCAGTATTTT. This translates into CASSARLAGAVSDTQYF.

V usage is TRBV25-1 and J usage is TRBJ1-1; D remains ambiguous. The CDR3 length is 14 residues. V shed 3 bases and J shed 1 base, with 9 bases lying between them. Germline lookup yields CDR1 MGHDK and CDR2 SYGVNS. The DNA of the CDR3 is TGTGCCAGCAGTGACTTTCCAAAGAACACTGAAGCTTTCTTT. Protein product: CASSDFPKNTEAFF.

This clone was seen once. The rearrangement joins TRBV6-1 to TRBJ1-2; D uncertain. V shed 6 bases and J shed 2 bases, with 10 bases lying between them. The CDR3 consists of 13 residues. Per the germline V gene, CDR1 is MNHNS and CDR2 is SASEGT. CDR3 sequence (DNA): TGTGCCAGCAGCCCCAGAGAAAACTATGGCTACACCTTC. As protein: CASSPRENYGYTF.

The rearrangement links TRBV6-1 to TRBJ1-4, with D possibly matching TRBD1 (6 bases). V gave up 6 bases and J gave up 8 bases, with 19 bases separating them. The length of the CDR3 is 15 residues. Germline V gives CDR1 MNHNS, CDR2 SASEGT. In nucleotides, the CDR3 is TGTGCCAGCAGGGGTGGGGAGGGGGGCTACGAAAAACTGTTTTTT. Amino acids: CASRGGEGGYEKLFF.

Here the CDR3 reads CASSFNTQETQYF. CDR3 bases: TGTGCCAGCAGCTTTAACACCCAAGAGACCCAGTACTTC. The rearrangement uses TRBV5-4 and TRBJ2-5, with unresolved D. The germline gives CDR1 SGHNT, CDR2 YYREEE (reference sequence). This CDR3 spans 13 amino acids. Trimming stripped 2 bases from V and 1 base from J, with 6 bases between.

The rearrangement links TRBV28 to TRBJ2-6, with 8 nucleotides matching TRBD1. CDR1 and CDR2 from the germline V gene are MDHEN and SYDVKM. V lost 2 bases, J lost 4 bases, and 10 bases stayed unmatched. CDR3 length equals 18 residues. This CDR3 is CASSLPPGQALGANVLTF. CDR3 coding DNA: TGTGCCAGCAGTTTACCGCCGGGACAGGCTTTGGGGGCCAACGTCCTGACTTTC.

Comments on this clone: One end of the junction is discordant with germline, which a read error may explain. V and J are TRBV7-2 and TRBJ1-2, with 7 bases lining up with TRBD1. The germline V gene has CDR1 SGHTA and CDR2 FQGNSA. The CDR3 is 14 residues long. The CDR3 nucleotides are TGTGTCAGCAGCTCACAGGGGCAGAGCTATGGCTACACCTTC. It is translated as CVSSSQGQSYGYTF.

The chain recombines TRBV5-1 with TRBJ2-3; tentatively, D is TRBD1 (5 bases). The germline gives CDR1 SGHRS, CDR2 YFSETQ. Trimming cost V 2 bases and J 0 bases, with 7 bases left between them. CDR3 length equals 14 residues. CDR3 coding DNA: TGCGCCAGCAGCTTCCAGGGCAGCACAGATACGCAGTATTTT. Encoded protein: CASSFQGSTDTQYF.